This entry lists 26 T cell receptor beta chains sequenced from one sample in a study of blood T cell repertoires in COVID-19. Here immunoSEQ multiplex PCR was the method, and the copy in TCRdb shows in-frame clones only, minus some. The data hold about 74,000 clones, with over 75% observed a single time. The material sequenced was peripheral blood. The receptors derive from a man in his 70s with active or convalescent COVID-19.

The chain recombines TRBV30 with TRBJ1-3; D remains unclear. Germline CDR1 and CDR2: GTSNPN and SVGIG (reference sequence). V was shortened by 0 bases and J by 0 bases, with 18 bases between the two germline ends. This CDR3 region has 18 residues. In nucleotides, the CDR3 is TGTGCCTGGAGTGTACGGGCCGGGGAGCGCATCTCTGGAAACACCATATATTTT. Translated: CAWSVRAGERISGNTIYF.

The chain uses TRBV2 and TRBJ2-2, with TRBD2 matching 11 bases. J gave up 8 bases and V 6 bases, and 5 bases lay outside the gene matches. The CDR3 has 14 amino acids. CDR1 and CDR2 from the germline V gene are SNHLY and FYNNEI. The CDR3 sequence is CASRETSGIGELFF. The CDR3 nucleotides read TGTGCCAGCAGGGAGACTAGCGGGATAGGGGAGCTGTTTTTT.

This chain uses TRBV9 with TRBJ1-2; 7 bases are a match to TRBD1. Trimming at V came to 3 bases and at J to 9 bases, leaving 5 bases not matched to a gene. CDR3 length: 12 amino acids. The germline V gene encodes CDR1 SGDLS and CDR2 YYNGEE. Written as DNA, the CDR3 is TGTGCCAGCAGCGGGGACAGTGGTCGCTACACCTTC. It yields the protein CASSGDSGRYTF. The full variable domain, its missing parts supplied by reference TRBV9 and TRBJ1-2, is DSGVTQTPKHLITATGQRVTLRCSPRSGDLSVYWYQQSLDQGLQFLIQYYNGEERAKGNILERFSAQQFPDLHSELNLSSLELGDSALYFCASSGDSGRYTFGSGTRLTVV.

V and J are TRBV4-1 and TRBJ2-3; D is perhaps TRBD2 (7 bases). From germline, CDR1 is MGHRA and CDR2 YSYEKL. This CDR3 spans 16 amino acids. V gave up 4 bases and J gave up 5 bases, with 19 bases separating them. In DNA, the CDR3 is TGCGCCAGCAGCCCGAGGTGGAGGGGGGGGCAAGATACGCAGTATTTT. Its translation: CASSPRWRGGQDTQYF.

This clone was observed a few times. The chain links TRBV19 to TRBJ1-6; D may be TRBD1 (6 bases). The CDR3 spans 18 residues. CDR1 is LNHDA, CDR2 SQIVND, per germline (reference sequence). Trimming removed 6 bases at V and 3 bases at J, with 21 bases between. In DNA form, the CDR3 reads TGTGCCAGTAGCATCTCCCGACGGTGGGGACACTATAATTCACCCCTCCACTTT. Amino acid sequence: CASSISRRWGHYNSPLHF.

The rearrangement joins TRBV5-1 to TRBJ1-6; D is perhaps TRBD1 (6 bases). CDR1 and CDR2 (germline): SGHRS, YFSETQ. V was clipped by 1 base and J by 8 bases, with 13 bases between them. The CDR3 sequence is 15 residues long. CDR3 loop: CASSLRAGVDSPLHF. Here the CDR3 DNA reads TGCGCCAGCAGCTTGAGGGCAGGGGTTGATTCACCCCTCCACTTT.

V gene TRBV11-2 combines with J gene TRBJ1-1, with D perhaps matching TRBD1 (5 bases). V dropped 1 base and J dropped 10 bases, with 13 bases sitting between them. The germline CDR1 and CDR2 sequences are SGHAT and FQNNGV. The CDR3 is made up of 13 amino acids. CDR3 region: CASSLGPGLGAFF. CDR3 DNA: TGTGCCAGCAGCTTAGGCCCAGGGTTGGGAGCTTTCTTT.

The gene calls are TRBV19 and TRBJ2-2, with 7 bases matching TRBD2. The CDR3 has 16 amino acids. V gave up 7 bases and J gave up 4 bases; unmatched junction bases: 12. Germline V gives CDR1 LNHDA, CDR2 SQIVND (reference sequence). In DNA, the CDR3 is TGTGCCAGTACTCCAAGGGGAGGGGTAGGCACCGGGGAGCTGTTTTTT. It encodes CASTPRGGVGTGELFF.

This rearrangement joins TRBV7-3 to TRBJ2-3; 14 nucleotides agree with TRBD2. The V and J ends lost 5 bases and 6 bases, in that order; junction bases with no gene match: 10. CDR3 length: 17 residues. In germline, CDR1 is SGHTA, CDR2 FQGTGA. The CDR3 DNA follows: TGTGCCAGCAGCCAAGGACTAGCGGGAGGCATGGGTGATACGCAGTATTTT. Protein sequence: CASSQGLAGGMGDTQYF. Full variable domain (outside the CDR3, taken from reference TRBV7-3 and TRBJ2-3): GAGVSQTPSNKVTEKGKYVELRCDPISGHTALYWYRQSLGQGPEFLIYFQGTGAADDSGLPNDRFFAVRPEGSVSTLKIQRTERGDSAVYLCASSQGLAGGMGDTQYFGPGTRLTVL.

The chain carries TRBV6-6 and TRBJ1-5; possible D gene TRBD1, 5 bases. The germline V gene encodes CDR1 MNHNY and CDR2 SVGAGI (reference sequence). The CDR3 has 14 amino acids. With 0 bases removed from V and 7 bases from J, the gap between germline ends came to 10 bases. The CDR3 coding sequence is TGTGCCAGCAGTTACTCTGCGGGGGACCAGCCCCAGCATTTT. This sequence encodes CASSYSAGDQPQHF.

This CDR3 reads CASSRDLAPEQYF. In DNA, the CDR3 is TGTGCCAGCAGCAGGGACTTAGCTCCCGAGCAGTACTTC. The chain couples TRBV7-9 to TRBJ2-7; weak D call: TRBD2 (6 bases). Germline V gives CDR1 SEHNR, CDR2 FQNEAQ (reference sequence). The V end was cut by 5 bases, the J end by 6 bases, with 14 bases between. This CDR3 has 13 residues.

The V call is TRBV7-9, the J call TRBJ2-5; a possible D gene is TRBD2 (6 bases). Trimming stripped 4 bases from V and 2 bases from J, with 26 bases between. CDR1 and CDR2 from the germline V gene are SEHNR and FQNEAQ (reference sequence). This CDR3 region has 19 residues. CDR3 bases: TGTGCCAGCAGCTACCCCAGACATAGGGTCGGGGCGGGGCAAGAGACCCAGTACTTC. Amino acids: CASSYPRHRVGAGQETQYF.

The chain uses TRBV6-1 and TRBJ2-7; 7 nucleotides agree with TRBD1. Trimming cost V 7 bases and J 1 base; bases outside gene matches: 4. Germline loops: CDR1 MNHNS, CDR2 SASEGT. This CDR3 has 13 amino acids. The CDR3 protein is CASTRDRSYEQYF. CDR3 sequence (DNA): TGTGCCAGCACCCGGGACAGATCCTACGAGCAGTACTTC.

This chain connects TRBV5-8 to TRBJ2-7, with D possibly TRBD2 on 5 matching bases. This CDR3 has 11 amino acids. The germline V gene encodes CDR1 SGHTS and CDR2 YDEGEE. The germline V and J ends were trimmed by 1 base and 9 bases, with 8 bases remaining between them. The CDR3 nucleotides read TGTGCCAGCAGCTTGCCGAGGGCGCAGTACTTC. Its protein product is CASSLPRAQYF.

J is TRBJ1-6 and V is TRBV7-8; the D gene is possibly TRBD1 (5 bases). From germline, CDR1 is SGHVS and CDR2 FQNEAQ. There are 19 residues in the CDR3. V dropped 2 bases and J dropped 0 bases, with 17 bases sitting between them. For the CDR3, the DNA is TGTGCCAGCAGCTTATTAGGGGTCGCGGCTGACTCCTATAATTCACCCCTCCACTTT. It translates to CASSLLGVAADSYNSPLHF.

The chain employs TRBV20-1 and TRBJ2-7; D is possibly TRBD2 (5 bases). Deletions cut 1 base from V and 6 bases from J, with 7 bases between. Per the germline V gene, CDR1 is DFQATT and CDR2 is SNEGSKA (reference sequence). CDR3 length: 11 amino acids. CDR3 nucleotide sequence: TGCAGTGCTAGAGGCGGGCGCGAGCAGTACTTC. Protein: CSARGGREQYF.

For the CDR3, the DNA is TGTGCCAGCAGACCCCGGACAGGGAACACTGAAGCTTTCTTT. It codes for CASRPRTGNTEAFF. This sequence joins TRBV2 and TRBJ1-1, with 7 positions matching TRBD1. V shed 6 bases, J shed 1 base, and the junction held 5 bases outside the gene matches. Germline CDR1 SNHLY, CDR2 FYNNEI. This CDR3 is built from 14 residues.

This chain joins TRBV7-9 and TRBJ1-1, with 8 bases matching TRBD1. This CDR3 contains 14 residues. Germline CDR1 is SEHNR and CDR2 is FQNEAQ (reference sequence). V shed 4 bases and J 5 bases; nucleotides not matched to a gene: 6. This chain's CDR3 is CASSSQGAQTEAFF. The CDR3 bases are TGTGCCAGCAGCTCTCAGGGGGCTCAAACTGAAGCTTTCTTT.

The gene calls are TRBV18 and TRBJ1-2; 12 bases are a match to TRBD1. The germline gives CDR1 KGHSH, CDR2 LQKENI. Trimming at V came to 0 bases and at J to 6 bases, leaving 8 bases not matched to a gene. The CDR3 totals 17 residues. In DNA, the CDR3 is TGTGCCAGCTCACCACCGGGGGGGACAGGGGGCGCGAATGGCTACACCTTC. This gives the protein CASSPPGGTGGANGYTF.

In regard to this clone: The junction differs from germline at one of its ends, possibly a read error. The chain uses TRBV7-3 and TRBJ2-7; D is ambiguous. CDR1 SGHTA and CDR2 FQGTGA come from the germline V gene. The CDR3 has 13 amino acids. In nucleotides, the CDR3 is TGTGCCAGCAGCATAACGAGCTCCTACGAGCAGTACTTC. Translating gives CASSITSSYEQYF.

This rearrangement joins TRBV7-2 to TRBJ2-1; possible D gene TRBD1, 5 bases. CDR3 length: 12 residues. Trimming took off 4 bases at V and 8 bases at J, with 9 bases between the two ends. Germline CDR1 is SGHTA and CDR2 is FQGNSA. CDR3 sequence (DNA): TGTGCCAGCAGCTCCCAGGGCTATGAGCAGTTCTTC. This gives the protein CASSSQGYEQFF.

The rearrangement joins TRBV5-1 to TRBJ2-1; TRBD1 matches 7 bases. Trimming took 4 bases from V and 9 from J; bases not matched to a gene: 10. Germline CDR1 is SGHRS and CDR2 is YFSETQ. The CDR3 loop spans 14 amino acids. The CDR3 spells CASSPTQTGTEQFF. The DNA for the CDR3 is TGCGCCAGCAGCCCAACACAGACAGGGACTGAGCAGTTCTTC.

The rearrangement uses TRBV6-6 and TRBJ2-1; 11 positions agree with TRBD1. There are 16 residues in the CDR3. Germline lookup yields CDR1 MNHNY and CDR2 SVGAGI (reference sequence). V dropped 2 bases and J dropped 6; count of bases not matched to a gene: 6. CDR3 amino acids: CASSYGTGGGGNEQFF. CDR3 coding DNA: TGTGCCAGCAGTTACGGGACAGGGGGAGGTGGCAATGAGCAGTTCTTC.

This chain connects TRBV9 to TRBJ2-3; 8 bases are shared with TRBD2. V trimming: 0 bases; J trimming: 6 bases; junction bases outside the gene matches: 9. CDR3 length equals 16 residues. The germline gives CDR1 SGDLS, CDR2 YYNGEE. CDR3 nucleotide sequence: TGTGCCAGCAGCGTAGGGGACACCGGGACTAGGGATACGCAGTATTTT. Encoded protein: CASSVGDTGTRDTQYF. Full variable domain (missing parts from reference TRBV9 and TRBJ2-3): DSGVTQTPKHLITATGQRVTLRCSPRSGDLSVYWYQQSLDQGLQFLIQYYNGEERAKGNILERFSAQQFPDLHSELNLSSLELGDSALYFCASSVGDTGTRDTQYFGPGTRLTVL.

This chain joins TRBV5-1 and TRBJ1-5, with D maybe TRBD1 (5 bases). V dropped 0 bases and J dropped 4 bases, with 11 bases sitting between them. CDR1 SGHRS and CDR2 YFSETQ come from the germline V gene. This CDR3 has 15 amino acids. The CDR3 is CASSLDGRANQPQHF. The CDR3 bases are TGCGCCAGCAGCTTGGATGGCAGGGCAAATCAGCCCCAGCATTTT.

J is TRBJ2-2 and V is TRBV5-1; D is ambiguous. This CDR3 contains 14 residues. The V and J ends lost 0 bases and 8 bases respectively, with 11 bases between them. Germline CDR1 reads SGHRS; CDR2 reads YFSETQ. This chain's CDR3 is CASSLARLQGELFF. In DNA, the CDR3 is TGCGCCAGCAGCTTGGCGCGGCTTCAGGGGGAGCTGTTTTTT.